The T cell receptor (beta chain) described here comes from a study of tissue T cells after allogeneic stem cell transplantation. Study observations and caveats: In patients and mice, blood and spleen missed much of tissue repertoire.

Time point indicated: mouse harvest day 14 after allogeneic transplant. Tail vein injection delivered 10^7 T-cell-depleted bone marrow cells and 10^6 splenic CD5+ T cells. The V gene lost 0 bases and the J gene lost 2 bases, with 8 bases spanning the gap. Germline lookup yields CDR1 SGHSN and CDR2 HYEKVE. The CDR3 is 14 residues long. Notes on this clone: What it recognizes is unknown. Mouse gene names apply. Read data end 1 residue before the CDR3 end; the end is taken from the germline J gene.

Clones were sequenced by immunoSEQ multiplex PCR, and TCRdb holds only the in-frame ones, with some missing. The data contain 3,400 or so clones, around 50% of them seen just once; the ten biggest clones take up around 20%. The chain joins TRBV12-1 to TRBJ2-5; possibly TRBD2 for D (7 bases). The TCR was taken from a female BALB/c mouse given C57BL/6 T cells with graft-versus-host disease after an allogeneic hematopoietic cell transplant. What was sequenced was gut tissue. CDR3 DNA, as far as it was read: TGTGCCAGCTCTCTCAGGGGGGCCCAAGACACCCAGTAC. Its translation is CASSLRGAQDTQY. The whole CDR3 reads CASSLRGAQDTQYF.